Following are 14 T cell receptor beta chains from one sample sequenced in a study of long-term antiretroviral therapy in people with HIV. The assay used was immunoSEQ (version v3.0), run at survey level. Libraries were prepared by immunoSEQ multiplex PCR; TCRdb keeps only in-frame clonotypes and omits some of them. The sample carries 25,000 to 35,000 clones, about 82% recorded once. The specimen was unsorted PBMCs, collected 0.8 years after starting antiretroviral therapy. Receptors originate from a woman in her 30s with HIV.

Note on this clone: Other DNA sequences in this specimen translate into the identical CDR3. The V gene is TRBV5-1, the J gene TRBJ1-1; D gene uncertain. From germline, CDR1 is SGHRS and CDR2 YFSETQ. The CDR3 spans 13 residues. The V gene lost 0 bases and the J gene lost 0 bases, with 3 bases spanning the gap. The CDR3 region is CASSLGMNTEAFF. In nucleotides, the CDR3 is TGCGCCAGCAGCTTGGGTATGAACACTGAAGCTTTCTTT.

V and J are TRBV29-1 and TRBJ1-3; D gene uncertain. Germline V lookup: CDR1 SQVTM, CDR2 ANQGSEA. The CDR3 totals 12 residues. V was cut by 0 bases and J by 7 bases, with 7 bases left in between. CDR3 sequence reads: CSVEEAANTIYF. CDR3 DNA: TGCAGCGTTGAAGAGGCAGCTAACACCATATATTTT.

The chain carries TRBV5-1 and TRBJ2-2; the D gene is possibly TRBD2 (6 bases). Deletions cut 0 bases from V and 4 bases from J, with 19 bases between. Germline V gene sequence: CDR1 SGHRS, CDR2 YFSETQ. The CDR3 loop spans 18 amino acids. The CDR3: CASSLGVNTVGGTGELFF. The DNA for the CDR3 is TGCGCCAGCAGCTTGGGGGTCAACACGGTCGGGGGCACCGGGGAGCTGTTTTTT.

This chain joins TRBV2 and TRBJ2-5; D is perhaps TRBD1 or TRBD2 (7 bases each). The germline gives CDR1 SNHLY, CDR2 FYNNEI. This CDR3 comprises 14 residues. Trimming stripped 5 bases from V and 1 base from J, with 11 bases between. CDR3 in DNA: TGTGCCAGCAGTATCAGGGGGGGCCAAGAGACCCAGTACTTC. Its translation: CASSIRGGQETQYF.

The V and J genes are TRBV27 and TRBJ2-7; 8 bases are a match to TRBD2. The CDR3 runs 16 residues. Germline CDR1 and CDR2: MNHEY and SMNVEV (reference sequence). With 3 bases clipped from V and 5 bases from J, the junction kept 12 bases outside the gene matches. The CDR3, as DNA: TGTGCCAGCAGTTTCAGCGGCGGGGGGCCATGGGACGAGCAGTACTTC. Its protein is CASSFSGGGPWDEQYF.

The rearrangement uses TRBV5-4 and TRBJ2-7, with 8 bases identical to TRBD1. V gave up 1 base and J gave up 5 bases; unmatched junction bases: 17. Germline assignment: CDR1 SGHNT and CDR2 YYREEE (reference sequence). The CDR3 is 18 amino acids. DNA of the CDR3: TGTGCCAGCAGCTTGACAGGGGGGATCTCTCCCAACCGGAACGAGCAGTACGTC. As protein: CASSLTGGISPNRNEQYV.

This clone was observed once. The CDR3 DNA reads as TGTGCCAGCAGCCAGATCCGGACGAACACTGAAGCTTTCTTT. Encoded protein: CASSQIRTNTEAFF. V is TRBV4-2 and J is TRBJ1-1; D is undetermined. In germline, CDR1 is LGHNA, CDR2 YNFKEQ. V was clipped by 3 bases and J by 1 base, with 9 bases between them. The CDR3 contains 14 residues.

In its sample, this clone was seen once. The V call is TRBV7-3, the J call TRBJ2-3; 7 bases line up with TRBD2. The CDR3 consists of 12 residues. Germline-derived CDR1 and CDR2 are SGHTA and FQGTGA. V gave up 3 bases and J gave up 6 bases; unmatched junction bases: 0. The CDR3: CASSFGGDTQYF. CDR3 sequence (DNA): TGTGCCAGCAGCTTCGGGGGGGATACGCAGTATTTT.

Worth noting for this clone: This sample includes further DNA sequences coding for the same CDR3. The chain employs TRBV6-6 and TRBJ1-2, with 8 bases aligning to TRBD1. This CDR3 contains 14 residues. The V segment lost 7 bases and the J segment 0 bases; nucleotides outside the gene matches: 4. CDR1 is MNHNY and CDR2 is SVGAGI in the germline V gene (reference sequence). The CDR3 sequence is CASTRTGSNYGYTF. In nucleotides, the CDR3 is TGTGCCAGCACCCGGACAGGGTCTAACTATGGCTACACCTTC.

The table lists this clone with a count of one. The chain joins TRBV29-1 to TRBJ1-3; D is unclear. The CDR3 extends over 14 amino acids. V was clipped by 7 bases and J by 0 bases, with 13 bases between them. Germline V gene data show CDR1 as SQVTM and CDR2 as ANQGSEA. The CDR3 reads CSAGEGTSGNTIYF. The CDR3 nucleotides are TGCAGCGCTGGGGAGGGAACCTCTGGAAACACCATATATTTT.

For the CDR3, the DNA is TGTGCCAGCGTCTCTAACTATGGCTACACCTTC. This translates into CASVSNYGYTF. The chain couples TRBV2 to TRBJ1-2; D is undetermined. Germline CDR1 is SNHLY and CDR2 is FYNNEI. This CDR3 contains 11 residues. V was pared by 8 bases and J by 0 bases, with 4 bases between. Looking up the rest from reference TRBV2 and TRBJ1-2 gives the full variable domain: EPEVTQTPSHQVTQMGQEVILRCVPISNHLYFYWYRQILGQKVEFLVSFYNNEISEKSEIFDDQFSVERPDGSNFTLKIRSTKLEDSAMYFCASVSNYGYTFGSGTRLTVV.

This clone was seen a handful of times. The rearrangement links TRBV6-6 to TRBJ1-2, with D perhaps TRBD1 (6 bases). The CDR3 consists of 13 residues. CDR1 and CDR2 (germline): MNHNY, SVGAGI (reference sequence). V was cut by 6 bases and J by 7 bases, with 15 bases left in between. CDR3 DNA: TGTGCCAGCAGGTATACAGGGACCGCTGGCTACACCTTC. It is translated as CASRYTGTAGYTF.

This clone came up once. The chain carries TRBV5-4 and TRBJ2-1, with D possibly TRBD1 on 6 matching bases. CDR1 is SGHNT and CDR2 is YYREEE in the germline V gene (reference sequence). The CDR3 runs 15 residues. V was clipped by 2 bases and J by 2 bases, with 11 bases between them. This chain's CDR3 is CASSLGQSPYNEQFF. CDR3 DNA sequence: TGTGCCAGCAGCTTAGGACAGAGCCCCTACAATGAGCAGTTCTTC.

The V and J genes are TRBV10-3 and TRBJ1-2; weak D call: TRBD1 (5 bases). CDR1 is ENHRY, CDR2 SYGVKD, per germline. Trimming shortened V by 3 bases and J by 9 bases, and 20 bases separated the two germline ends. CDR3 length equals 15 residues. The CDR3 DNA reads as TGTGCCATCAGTGAACCGGAACGAGGAGGGGAAAGCTACACCTTC. Protein product: CAISEPERGGESYTF.